This TCR beta chain was profiled in a study of blood T cells in healthy people across ages. Study observations and caveats: A roughly linear age-dependent decrease characterized TCR beta diversity per million T cells.

This clonotype showed up just once. Its target is not known. J gave up 1 base and V 2 bases, and 1 base lay outside the gene matches. This CDR3 has 15 amino acids. The germline V gene has CDR1 MGHRA and CDR2 YSYEKL. PCR was performed a second time for about 7 to 11 cycles using a sample-barcoded 5' primer and a J-beta primer mix. One entry per CDR3 protein, called by TCRdb with MiXCR from the 5' RACE reads. The sample contains 1,500,000 or so distinct CDR3 sequences, approximately 59% of which appear only once. The clonotype was recovered from a man between 18 and 29 years old in good health. Sequenced sample: blood. This chain links TRBV4-1 with TRBJ2-4, with 8 bases fitting TRBD1. CDR3 region: CASSQQGAAKNIQYF. The CDR3 region has the DNA TGCGCCAGCAGCCAACAGGGGGCTGCCAAAAACATTCAGTACTTC.